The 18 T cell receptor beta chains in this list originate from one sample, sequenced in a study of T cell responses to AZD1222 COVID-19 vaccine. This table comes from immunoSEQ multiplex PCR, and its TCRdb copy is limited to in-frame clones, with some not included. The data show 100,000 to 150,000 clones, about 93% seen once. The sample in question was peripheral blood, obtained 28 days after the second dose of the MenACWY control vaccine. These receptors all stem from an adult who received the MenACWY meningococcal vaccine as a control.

The CDR3 DNA reads as TGTGCCAGCAGCTTGGCGGGACAGGGGGTTAGAGAGACCCAGTACTTC. Amino acids: CASSLAGQGVRETQYF. V and J are TRBV5-6 and TRBJ2-5, with 11 bases that match TRBD1. Germline lookup yields CDR1 SGHDT and CDR2 YYEEEE. The CDR3 consists of 16 residues. V trimming: 0 bases; J trimming: 4 bases; junction bases outside the gene matches: 5.

The DNA of the CDR3 is TGTGCCAGCTCACCACCGGGAGCCGCGAACACCGGGGAGCTGTTTTTT. It translates to CASSPPGAANTGELFF. V usage is TRBV18 and J usage is TRBJ2-2, with D tentatively TRBD2 (5 bases). The germline V gene encodes CDR1 KGHSH and CDR2 LQKENI. The V end lost 0 bases, the J end lost 0 bases, and 8 bases lay between the germline ends. The CDR3 totals 16 residues.

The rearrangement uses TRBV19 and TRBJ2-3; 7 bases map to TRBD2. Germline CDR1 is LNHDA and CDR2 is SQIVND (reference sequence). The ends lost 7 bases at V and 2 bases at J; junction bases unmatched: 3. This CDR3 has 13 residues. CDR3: CASMGLPTDTQYF. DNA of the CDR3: TGTGCCAGTATGGGACTACCCACAGATACGCAGTATTTT.

The CDR3 is CATKGSSYNSPLHF. CDR3 in DNA: TGTGCCACCAAGGGGAGCTCCTATAATTCACCCCTCCACTTT. The chain employs TRBV24-1 and TRBJ1-6, with D possibly being TRBD1 (5 bases). Deletions cut 8 bases from V and 0 bases from J, with 7 bases between. CDR1 and CDR2 from the germline V gene are KGHDR and SFDVKD. The CDR3 contains 14 residues.

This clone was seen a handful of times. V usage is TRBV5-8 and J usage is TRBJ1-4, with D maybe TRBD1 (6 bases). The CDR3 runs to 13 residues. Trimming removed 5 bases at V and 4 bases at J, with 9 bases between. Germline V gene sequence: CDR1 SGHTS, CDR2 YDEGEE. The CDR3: CASSTGRNEKLFF. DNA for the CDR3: TGTGCCAGCAGTACAGGGCGTAATGAAAAACTGTTTTTT.

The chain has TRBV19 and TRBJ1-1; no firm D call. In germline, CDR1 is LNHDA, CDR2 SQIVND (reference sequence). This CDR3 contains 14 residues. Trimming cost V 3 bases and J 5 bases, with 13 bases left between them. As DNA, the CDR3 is TGTGCCAGTAGTATCGGCACCCTCCGGACTGAAGCTTTCTTT. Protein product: CASSIGTLRTEAFF.

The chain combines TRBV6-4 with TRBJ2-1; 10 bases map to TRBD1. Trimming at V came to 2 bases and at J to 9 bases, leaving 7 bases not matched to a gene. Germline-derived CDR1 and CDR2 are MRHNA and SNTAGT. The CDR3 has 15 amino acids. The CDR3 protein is CASSDRWDRGGEQFF. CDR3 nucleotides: TGTGCCAGCAGTGACCGCTGGGACAGGGGAGGTGAGCAGTTCTTC.

The CDR3 DNA sequence: TGTGCCAGCAATCTCCGGGATAACACTGAAGCTTTCTTT. Translating it yields CASNLRDNTEAFF. The chain uses TRBV28 and TRBJ1-1; D remains ambiguous. V dropped 7 bases and J dropped 2 bases, with 11 bases sitting between them. The CDR3 consists of 13 residues. Germline CDR1 and CDR2: MDHEN and SYDVKM. Full variable domain (missing parts from reference TRBV28 and TRBJ1-1): DVKVTQSSRYLVKRTGEKVFLECVQDMDHENMFWYRQDPGLGLRLIYFSYDVKMKEKGDIPEGYSVSREKKERFSLILESASTNQTSMYLCASNLRDNTEAFFGQGTRLTVV.

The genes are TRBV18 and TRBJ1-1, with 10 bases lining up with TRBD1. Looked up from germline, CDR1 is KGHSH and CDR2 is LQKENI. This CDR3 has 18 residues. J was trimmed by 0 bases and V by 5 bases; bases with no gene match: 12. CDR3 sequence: CASSNPRDRGLMNTEAFF. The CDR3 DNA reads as TGTGCCAGCTCAAACCCTAGGGACAGGGGCCTCATGAACACTGAAGCTTTCTTT.

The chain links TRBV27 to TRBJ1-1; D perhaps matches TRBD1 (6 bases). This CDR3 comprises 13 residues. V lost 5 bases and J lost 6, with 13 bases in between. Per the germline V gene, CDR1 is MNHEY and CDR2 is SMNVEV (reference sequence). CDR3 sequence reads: CASSLQGVAEAFF. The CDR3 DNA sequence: TGTGCCAGCAGTCTACAGGGTGTCGCTGAAGCTTTCTTT.

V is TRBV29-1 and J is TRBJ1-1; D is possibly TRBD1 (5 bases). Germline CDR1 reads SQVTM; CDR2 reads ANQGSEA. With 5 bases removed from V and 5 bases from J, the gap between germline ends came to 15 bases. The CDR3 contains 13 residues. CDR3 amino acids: CSVSVPPGTEAFF. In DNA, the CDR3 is TGCAGCGTTTCAGTCCCGCCAGGGACTGAAGCTTTCTTT. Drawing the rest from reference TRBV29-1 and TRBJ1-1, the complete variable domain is SAVISQKPSRDICQRGTSLTIQCQVDSQVTMMFWYRQQPGQSLTLIATANQGSEATYESGFVIDKFPISRPNLTFSTLTVSNMSPEDSSIYLCSVSVPPGTEAFFGQGTRLTVV.

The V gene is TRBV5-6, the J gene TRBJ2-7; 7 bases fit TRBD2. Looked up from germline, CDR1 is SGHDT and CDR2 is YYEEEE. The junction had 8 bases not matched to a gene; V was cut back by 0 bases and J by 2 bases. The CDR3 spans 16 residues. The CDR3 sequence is CASSLVPGRGPYEQYV. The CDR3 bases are TGTGCCAGCAGCTTGGTTCCAGGGAGGGGACCCTACGAGCAGTACGTC.

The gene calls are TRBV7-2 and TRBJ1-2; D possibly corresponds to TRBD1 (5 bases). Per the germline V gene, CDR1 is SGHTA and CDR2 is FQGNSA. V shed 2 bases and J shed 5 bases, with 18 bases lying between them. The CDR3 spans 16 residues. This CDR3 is CASSLLSGTKLYGYTF. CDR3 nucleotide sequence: TGTGCCAGCAGCTTACTTAGCGGGACGAAACTATATGGCTACACCTTC.

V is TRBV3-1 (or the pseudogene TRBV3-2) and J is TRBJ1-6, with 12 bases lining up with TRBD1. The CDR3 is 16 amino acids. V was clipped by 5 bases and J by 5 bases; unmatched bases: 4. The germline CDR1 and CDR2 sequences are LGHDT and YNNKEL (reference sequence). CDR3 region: CASSFRDRGHNSPLHF. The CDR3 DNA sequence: TGTGCCAGCAGCTTCCGGGACAGGGGGCATAATTCACCCCTCCACTTT.

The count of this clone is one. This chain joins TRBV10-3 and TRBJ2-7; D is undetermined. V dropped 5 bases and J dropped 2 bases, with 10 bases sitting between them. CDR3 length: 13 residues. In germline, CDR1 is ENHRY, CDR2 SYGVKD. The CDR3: CAISTPNTYEQYV. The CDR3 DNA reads TGTGCCATCAGTACCCCGAACACCTACGAGCAGTACGTC.

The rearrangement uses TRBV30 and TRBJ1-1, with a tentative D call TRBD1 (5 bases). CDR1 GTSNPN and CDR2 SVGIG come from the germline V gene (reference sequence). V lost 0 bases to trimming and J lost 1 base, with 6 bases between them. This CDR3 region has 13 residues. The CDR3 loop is CAWSVGGNTEAFF. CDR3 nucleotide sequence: TGTGCCTGGAGTGTCGGGGGGAACACTGAAGCTTTCTTT.

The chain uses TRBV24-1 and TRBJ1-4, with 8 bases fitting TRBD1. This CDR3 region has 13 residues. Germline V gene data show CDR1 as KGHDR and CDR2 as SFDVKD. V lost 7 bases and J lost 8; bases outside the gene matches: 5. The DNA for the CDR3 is TGTGCCACCAGGGACAGGGTTGGAGAAAAACTGTTTTTT. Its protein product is CATRDRVGEKLFF.

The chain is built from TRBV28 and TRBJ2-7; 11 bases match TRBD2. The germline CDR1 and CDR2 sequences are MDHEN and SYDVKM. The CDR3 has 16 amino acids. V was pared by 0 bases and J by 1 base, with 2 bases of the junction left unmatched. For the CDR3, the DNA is TGTGCCAGCAGTTTATGGGGACTAGCGGCGTCCTACGAGCAGTACTTC. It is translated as CASSLWGLAASYEQYF. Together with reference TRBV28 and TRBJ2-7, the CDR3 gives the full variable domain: DVKVTQSSRYLVKRTGEKVFLECVQDMDHENMFWYRQDPGLGLRLIYFSYDVKMKEKGDIPEGYSVSREKKERFSLILESASTNQTSMYLCASSLWGLAASYEQYFGPGTRLTVT.